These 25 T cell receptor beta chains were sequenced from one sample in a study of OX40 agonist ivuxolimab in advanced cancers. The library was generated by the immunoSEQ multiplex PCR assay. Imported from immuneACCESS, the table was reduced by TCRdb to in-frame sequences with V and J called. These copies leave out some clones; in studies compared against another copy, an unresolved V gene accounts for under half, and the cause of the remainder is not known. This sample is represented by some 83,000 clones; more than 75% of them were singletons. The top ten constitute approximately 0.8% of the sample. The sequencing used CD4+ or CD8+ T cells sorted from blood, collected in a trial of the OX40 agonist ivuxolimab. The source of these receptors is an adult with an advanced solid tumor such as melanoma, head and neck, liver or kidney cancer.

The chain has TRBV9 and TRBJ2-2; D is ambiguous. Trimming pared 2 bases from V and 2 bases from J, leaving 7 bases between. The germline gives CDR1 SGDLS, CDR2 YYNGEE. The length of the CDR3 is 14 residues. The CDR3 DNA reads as TGTGCCAGCAGCGTCATCGACAACACCGGGGAGCTGTTTTTT. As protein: CASSVIDNTGELFF.

CDR3 sequence: CASSPLQTAPEAFF. As DNA, the CDR3 is TGTGCCAGCTCACCACTGCAGACGGCGCCTGAAGCTTTCTTT. The chain carries TRBV18 and TRBJ1-1; D gene unclear. V was clipped by 1 base and J by 6 bases, with 12 bases between them. The CDR3 is 14 amino acids. The germline V gene has CDR1 KGHSH and CDR2 LQKENI. Combining the CDR3 with reference TRBV18 and TRBJ1-1 gives the whole variable domain NAGVMQNPRHLVRRRGQEARLRCSPMKGHSHVYWYRQLPEEGLKFMVYLQKENIIDESGMPKERFSAEFPKEGPSILRIQQVVRGDSAAYFCASSPLQTAPEAFFGQGTRLTVV.

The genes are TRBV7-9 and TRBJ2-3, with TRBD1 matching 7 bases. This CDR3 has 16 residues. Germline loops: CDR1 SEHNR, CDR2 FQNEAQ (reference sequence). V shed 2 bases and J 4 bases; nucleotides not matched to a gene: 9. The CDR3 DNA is TGTGCCAGCAGCTTAAACGCCGGGACAGTTCCAGATACGCAGTATTTT. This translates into CASSLNAGTVPDTQYF.

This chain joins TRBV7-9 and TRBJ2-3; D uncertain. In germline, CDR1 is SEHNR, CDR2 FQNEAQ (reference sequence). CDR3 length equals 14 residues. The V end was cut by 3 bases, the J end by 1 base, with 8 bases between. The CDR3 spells CASSLALGTDTQYF. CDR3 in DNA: TGTGCCAGCAGCTTGGCGCTCGGCACAGATACGCAGTATTTT.

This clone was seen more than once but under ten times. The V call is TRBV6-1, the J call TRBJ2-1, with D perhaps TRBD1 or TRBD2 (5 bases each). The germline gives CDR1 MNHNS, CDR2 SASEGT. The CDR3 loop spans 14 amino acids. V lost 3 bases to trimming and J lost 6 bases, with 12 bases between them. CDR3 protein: CASSEAGRGNEQFF. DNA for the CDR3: TGTGCCAGCAGTGAGGCAGGGAGAGGCAATGAGCAGTTCTTC.

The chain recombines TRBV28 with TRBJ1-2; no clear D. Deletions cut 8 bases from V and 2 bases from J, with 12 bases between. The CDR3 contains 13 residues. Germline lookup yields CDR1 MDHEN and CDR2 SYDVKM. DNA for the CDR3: TGTGCCAGCTCTTTCGGTCAAAACTATGGCTACACCTTC. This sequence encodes CASSFGQNYGYTF.

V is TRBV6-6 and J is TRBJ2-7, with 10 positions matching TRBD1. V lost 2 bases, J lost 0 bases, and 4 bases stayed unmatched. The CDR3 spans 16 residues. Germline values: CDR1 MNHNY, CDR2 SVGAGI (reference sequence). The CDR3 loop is CASSYGGTGASYEQYF. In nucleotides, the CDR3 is TGTGCCAGCAGTTACGGGGGGACAGGGGCCTCCTACGAGCAGTACTTC.

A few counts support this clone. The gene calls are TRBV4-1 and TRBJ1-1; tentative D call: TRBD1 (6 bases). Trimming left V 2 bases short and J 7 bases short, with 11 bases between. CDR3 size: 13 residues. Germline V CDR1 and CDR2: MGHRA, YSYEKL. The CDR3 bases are TGCGCCAGCAGCCAAAGGGGGTGGGATGAAGCTTTCTTT. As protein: CASSQRGWDEAFF.

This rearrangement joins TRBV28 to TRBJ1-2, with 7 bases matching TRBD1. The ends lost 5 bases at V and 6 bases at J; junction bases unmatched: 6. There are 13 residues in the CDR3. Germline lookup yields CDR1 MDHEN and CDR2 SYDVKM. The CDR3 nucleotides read TGTGCCAGCAGTCTACAGGGGAAGGATGGCTACACCTTC. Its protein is CASSLQGKDGYTF.

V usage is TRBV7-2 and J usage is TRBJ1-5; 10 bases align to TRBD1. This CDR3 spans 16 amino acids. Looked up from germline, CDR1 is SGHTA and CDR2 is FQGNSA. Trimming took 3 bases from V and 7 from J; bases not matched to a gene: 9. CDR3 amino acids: CASSLSGTGVGQPQHF. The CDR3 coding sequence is TGTGCCAGCAGCTTGTCCGGGACAGGGGTGGGACAGCCCCAGCATTTT.

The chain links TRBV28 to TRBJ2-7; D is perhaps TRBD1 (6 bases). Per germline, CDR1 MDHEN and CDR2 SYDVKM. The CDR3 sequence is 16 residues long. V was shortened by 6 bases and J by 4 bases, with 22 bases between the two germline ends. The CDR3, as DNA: TGTGCCAGCAGCTCAAGGGGGATTCAGAGAAGATACGAGCAGTACTTC. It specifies CASSSRGIQRRYEQYF.

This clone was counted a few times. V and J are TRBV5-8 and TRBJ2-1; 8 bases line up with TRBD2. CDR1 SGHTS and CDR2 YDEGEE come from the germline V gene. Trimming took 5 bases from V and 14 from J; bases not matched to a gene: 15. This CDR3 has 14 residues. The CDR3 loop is CASRPGGSSFKEFF. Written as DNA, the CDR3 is TGTGCCAGCAGACCGGGGGGGTCTTCCTTCAAGGAGTTCTTC.

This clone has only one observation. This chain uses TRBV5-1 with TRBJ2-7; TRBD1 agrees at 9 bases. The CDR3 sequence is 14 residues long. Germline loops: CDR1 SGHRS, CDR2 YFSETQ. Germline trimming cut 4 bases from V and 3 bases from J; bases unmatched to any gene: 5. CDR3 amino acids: CASSRDRDLYEQYF. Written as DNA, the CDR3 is TGCGCCAGCAGCCGGGACAGGGATCTCTACGAGCAGTACTTC. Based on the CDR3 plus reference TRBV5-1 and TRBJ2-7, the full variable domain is KAGVTQTPRYLIKTRGQQVTLSCSPISGHRSVSWYQQTPGQGLQFLFEYFSETQRNKGNFPGRFSGRQFSNSRSEMNVSTLELGDSALYLCASSRDRDLYEQYFGPGTRLTVT.

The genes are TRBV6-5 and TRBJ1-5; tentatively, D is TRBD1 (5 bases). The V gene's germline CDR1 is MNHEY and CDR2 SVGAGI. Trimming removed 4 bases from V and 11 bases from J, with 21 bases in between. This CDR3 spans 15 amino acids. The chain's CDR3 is CASSLGGGRGKTQHF. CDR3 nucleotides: TGTGCCAGCAGTTTGGGGGGGGGTCGGGGAAAAACCCAGCATTTT.

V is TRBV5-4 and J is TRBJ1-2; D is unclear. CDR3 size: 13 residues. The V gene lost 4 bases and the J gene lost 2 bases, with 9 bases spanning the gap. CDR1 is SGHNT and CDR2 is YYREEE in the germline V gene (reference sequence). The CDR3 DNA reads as TGTGCCAGCAGCAGTGACAAGAACTATGGCTACACCTTC. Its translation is CASSSDKNYGYTF.

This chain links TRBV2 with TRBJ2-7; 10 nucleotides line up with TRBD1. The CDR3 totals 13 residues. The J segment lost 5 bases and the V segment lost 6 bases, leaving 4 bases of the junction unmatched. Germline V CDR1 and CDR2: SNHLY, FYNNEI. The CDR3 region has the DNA TGTGCCAGCAGGGGACAGGGGACCAACGAGCAGTACTTC. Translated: CASRGQGTNEQYF.

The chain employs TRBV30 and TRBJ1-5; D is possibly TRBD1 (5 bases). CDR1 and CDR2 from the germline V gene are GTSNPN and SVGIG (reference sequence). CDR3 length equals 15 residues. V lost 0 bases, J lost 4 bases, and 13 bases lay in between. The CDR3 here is CAWSVPVSGNQPQHF. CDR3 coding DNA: TGTGCCTGGAGTGTACCGGTCTCAGGGAATCAGCCCCAGCATTTT.

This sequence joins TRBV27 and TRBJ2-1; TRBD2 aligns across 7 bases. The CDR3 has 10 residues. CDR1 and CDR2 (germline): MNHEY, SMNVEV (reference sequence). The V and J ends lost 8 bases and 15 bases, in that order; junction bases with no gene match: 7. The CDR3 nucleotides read TGTGCCAGCGGCCCCGGGGGGTTGTTCTTC. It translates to CASGPGGLFF.

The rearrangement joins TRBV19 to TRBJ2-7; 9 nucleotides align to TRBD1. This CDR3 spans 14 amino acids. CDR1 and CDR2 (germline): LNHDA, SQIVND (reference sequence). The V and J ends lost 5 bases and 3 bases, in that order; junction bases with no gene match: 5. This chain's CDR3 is CASSPRTGVYEQYF. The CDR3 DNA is TGTGCCAGTAGTCCCCGGACAGGGGTCTACGAGCAGTACTTC.

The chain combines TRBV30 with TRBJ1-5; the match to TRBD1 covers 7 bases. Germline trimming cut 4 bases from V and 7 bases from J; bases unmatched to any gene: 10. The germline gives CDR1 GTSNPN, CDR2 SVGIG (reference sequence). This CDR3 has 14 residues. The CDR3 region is CAWTSITGEQPQHF. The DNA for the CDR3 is TGTGCCTGGACCTCCATCACAGGGGAGCAGCCCCAGCATTTT.

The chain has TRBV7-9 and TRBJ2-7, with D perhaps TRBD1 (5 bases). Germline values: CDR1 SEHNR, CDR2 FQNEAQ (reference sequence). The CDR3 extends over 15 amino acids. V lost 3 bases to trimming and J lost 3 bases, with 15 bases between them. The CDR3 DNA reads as TGTGCCAGCAGCTTGATACAGGAAAAAGGCTACGAGCAGTACTTC. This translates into CASSLIQEKGYEQYF.

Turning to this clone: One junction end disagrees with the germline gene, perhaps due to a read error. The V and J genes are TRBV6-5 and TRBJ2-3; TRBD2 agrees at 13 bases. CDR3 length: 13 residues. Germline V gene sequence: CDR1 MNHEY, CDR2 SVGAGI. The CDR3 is CVVLAGGTDTQYF. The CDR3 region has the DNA TGCGTCGTACTAGCGGGGGGGACAGATACGCAGTATTTT.

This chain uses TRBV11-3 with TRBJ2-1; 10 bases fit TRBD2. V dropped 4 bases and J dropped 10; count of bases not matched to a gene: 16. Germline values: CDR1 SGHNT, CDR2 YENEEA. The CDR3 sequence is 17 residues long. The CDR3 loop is CASSSQNWLAGAGEQFF. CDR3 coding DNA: TGTGCCAGCAGCTCTCAGAATTGGCTAGCGGGAGCAGGGGAGCAGTTCTTC.

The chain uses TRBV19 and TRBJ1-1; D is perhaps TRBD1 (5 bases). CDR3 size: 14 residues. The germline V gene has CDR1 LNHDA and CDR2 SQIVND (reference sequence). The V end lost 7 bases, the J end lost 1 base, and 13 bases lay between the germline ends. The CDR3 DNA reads TGTGCCAGTAAGTTGAAGGGGACGAACACTGAAGCTTTCTTT. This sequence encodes CASKLKGTNTEAFF.

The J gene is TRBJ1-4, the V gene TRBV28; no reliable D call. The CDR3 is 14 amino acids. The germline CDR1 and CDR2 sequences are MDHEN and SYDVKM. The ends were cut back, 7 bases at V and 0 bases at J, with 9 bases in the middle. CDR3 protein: CASTRRPTNEKLFF. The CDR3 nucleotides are TGTGCCAGCACTCGGAGACCAACTAATGAAAAACTGTTTTTT.